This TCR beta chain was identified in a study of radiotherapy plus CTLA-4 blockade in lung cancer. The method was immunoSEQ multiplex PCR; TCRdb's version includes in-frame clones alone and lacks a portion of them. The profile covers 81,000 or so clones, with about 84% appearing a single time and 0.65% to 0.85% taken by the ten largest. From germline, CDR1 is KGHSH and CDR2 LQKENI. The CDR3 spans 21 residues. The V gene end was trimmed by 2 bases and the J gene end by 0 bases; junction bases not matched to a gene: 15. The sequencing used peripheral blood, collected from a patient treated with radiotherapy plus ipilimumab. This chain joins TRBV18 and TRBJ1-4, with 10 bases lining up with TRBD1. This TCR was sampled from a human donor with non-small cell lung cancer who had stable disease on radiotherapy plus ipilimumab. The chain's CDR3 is CASSPDEILTGGRATNEKLFF. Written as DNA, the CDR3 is TGTGCCAGCTCACCAGACGAAATTCTGACAGGGGGCAGAGCAACTAATGAAAAACTGTTTTTT.